These 19 T cell receptor beta chains came from one sample sequenced in a study of T cell repertoires in cytomegalovirus infection. Via MiXCR, TCRdb re-called the reads, giving one row per CDR3 protein. Of fewer than 550,000 distinct CDR3 sequences listed, around 32% are singletons. Sequencing was performed on PBMCs. The receptors were sampled from a human donor in good health (CMV status not recorded). Some clones in this sample may be carry-over from other donors' samples.

The chain recombines TRBV27 with TRBJ2-2; TRBD1 is a possible D gene (6 bases). The CDR3 contains 15 residues. Deletions cut 2 bases from V and 7 bases from J, with 14 bases between. Germline CDR1 and CDR2: MNHEY and SMNVEV (reference sequence). DNA for the CDR3: TGTGCCAGCAGTTTACGTTCAGGGGTTGGCGGGGAGCTGTTTTTT. It is translated as CASSLRSGVGGELFF.

This clonotype was found many times. V is TRBV7-2 and J is TRBJ2-1; D assignment may be TRBD1 or TRBD2 (5 bases each). Trimming took 1 base from V and 2 from J, leaving 12 bases between them. Germline lookup yields CDR1 SGHTA and CDR2 FQGNSA. The CDR3 sequence is 16 residues long. Written as DNA, the CDR3 is TGTGCCAGCAGCTTAGAGGGGACCGGTGCCTACAATGAGCAGTTCTTC. This sequence encodes CASSLEGTGAYNEQFF.

This rearrangement joins TRBV6-1 to TRBJ1-5; the D is unclear. Trimming cost V 3 bases and J 4 bases, with 13 bases left between them. This CDR3 contains 15 residues. Germline-derived CDR1 and CDR2 are MNHNS and SASEGT. This CDR3 reads CASSDGPEGNQPQHF. CDR3 DNA: TGTGCCAGCAGTGACGGACCCGAAGGGAATCAGCCCCAGCATTTT.

This clonotype has at least ten counts. The V and J genes are TRBV7-8 and TRBJ2-5; no definite D call. Germline V gene sequence: CDR1 SGHVS, CDR2 FQNEAQ. The CDR3 contains 11 residues. The germline V and J ends were trimmed by 6 bases and 5 bases, with 7 bases remaining between them. The CDR3 region is CASRVLETQYF. The DNA of the CDR3 is TGTGCCAGCAGGGTACTGGAGACCCAGTACTTC.

There are a few counts of this clonotype. The chain links TRBV6-6 to TRBJ2-2, with D hard to call. The CDR3 is made up of 15 amino acids. The germline CDR1 and CDR2 sequences are MNHNY and SVGAGI (reference sequence). V shed 0 bases and J shed 1 base, with 6 bases lying between them. The CDR3 protein is CASSYSSLNTGELFF. The CDR3 nucleotides read TGTGCCAGCAGTTACTCGAGTCTGAACACCGGGGAGCTGTTTTTT.

This clonotype was observed at least ten times. This chain joins TRBV4-1 and TRBJ1-1; D perhaps matches TRBD1 (5 bases). Trimming pared 4 bases from V and 1 base from J, leaving 19 bases between. Germline V lookup: CDR1 MGHRA, CDR2 YSYEKL. The CDR3 is 17 residues long. CDR3 sequence: CASSPWTLRNPNTEAFF. In DNA, the CDR3 is TGCGCCAGCAGCCCCTGGACACTAAGGAACCCGAACACTGAAGCTTTCTTT.

V usage is TRBV20-1 and J usage is TRBJ1-2; D not certain. This CDR3 region has 13 residues. CDR1 and CDR2 (germline): DFQATT, SNEGSKA (reference sequence). V lost 0 bases and J 4 bases, leaving 9 bases between the germline ends. CDR3 protein: CSARDPISYGYTF. CDR3 in DNA: TGCAGTGCTAGAGATCCCATATCCTATGGCTACACCTTC.

This clonotype was seen only a few times. The chain combines TRBV7-9 with TRBJ1-4, with unresolved D. Trimming pared 10 bases from V and 3 bases from J, leaving 12 bases between. The length of the CDR3 is 13 residues. Per germline, CDR1 SEHNR and CDR2 FQNEAQ (reference sequence). CDR3 bases: TGTGCCACCTCGGGCAGCTCTAATGAAAAACTGTTTTTT. Amino acids: CATSGSSNEKLFF.

This chain uses TRBV12-3 or TRBV12-4 with TRBJ1-5; a weak D match, TRBD1 (5 bases). V was shortened by 6 bases and J by 11 bases, with 14 bases between the two germline ends. The CDR3 has 12 residues. DNA of the CDR3: TGTGCCAGCAGCCCGGGGGGTCGAGCCCAGCATTTT. This sequence encodes CASSPGGRAQHF.

This clonotype came up a few times. This chain links TRBV5-1 with TRBJ2-7, with unresolved D. The V end was cut by 0 bases, the J end by 3 bases, with 7 bases between. The germline V gene has CDR1 SGHRS and CDR2 YFSETQ. This CDR3 spans 13 amino acids. CDR3 protein: CASSLDVNYEQYF. The CDR3 nucleotides are TGCGCCAGCAGCTTGGACGTCAACTACGAGCAGTACTTC.

This sequence joins TRBV19 and TRBJ2-2, with TRBD2 identical over 7 bases. Germline CDR1 and CDR2: LNHDA and SQIVND (reference sequence). The CDR3 has 16 residues. V dropped 3 bases and J dropped 1; count of bases not matched to a gene: 5. The CDR3 here is CASSMWGGGNTGELFF. The CDR3 nucleotides read TGTGCCAGTAGTATGTGGGGCGGGGGGAACACCGGGGAGCTGTTTTTT. Based on the CDR3 plus reference TRBV19 and TRBJ2-2, the full variable domain is DGGITQSPKYLFRKEGQNVTLSCEQNLNHDAMYWYRQDPGQGLRLIYYSQIVNDFQKGDIAEGYSVSREKKESFPLTVTSAQKNPTAFYLCASSMWGGGNTGELFFGEGSRLTVL.

The J gene is TRBJ1-1, the V gene TRBV19; D is possibly TRBD1 (5 bases). Germline CDR1 reads LNHDA; CDR2 reads SQIVND (reference sequence). Trimming shortened V by 5 bases and J by 4 bases, and 14 bases separated the two germline ends. The CDR3 spans 14 residues. CDR3 coding DNA: TGTGCCAGTAGTTCAGGGAGAGGCGGCACTGAAGCTTTCTTT. As protein: CASSSGRGGTEAFF.

A word on this clonotype: Mismatch with germline at one junction end may stem from a read error. CDR3 sequence: CASSQGRGAGFYNEQLF. CDR3 sequence (DNA): TGCGCCAGCAGCCAAGGAAGAGGGGCAGGGTTCTACAATGAGCAGTTATTC. J is TRBJ2-1 and V is TRBV4-1, with D perhaps being TRBD1 or TRBD2 (5 bases each). CDR1 and CDR2 from the germline V gene are MGHRA and YSYEKL. The CDR3 is 17 amino acids.

This clonotype was observed a few times. The V call is TRBV4-1, the J call TRBJ2-1, with TRBD1 matching over 9 bases. The CDR3 totals 16 residues. After removal of 4 bases from V and 8 bases from J, the junction contained 12 bases not matched to a gene. Germline V gene lookup returns CDR1 MGHRA and CDR2 YSYEKL. The CDR3 DNA follows: TGCGCCAGCAGCCCACCTGGGACAGGGAGTTTCGATGAGCAGTTCTTC. Translated: CASSPPGTGSFDEQFF.

This clonotype came up many times. The rearrangement links TRBV28 to TRBJ1-4, with no clear D. This CDR3 contains 15 residues. Trimming cost V 3 bases and J 4 bases, with 12 bases left between them. Germline CDR1 reads MDHEN; CDR2 reads SYDVKM. In nucleotides, the CDR3 is TGTGCCAGCAGTTTTCTACAGCGCCGTAATGAAAAACTGTTTTTT. Its protein is CASSFLQRRNEKLFF. The variable domain in full, completed from reference TRBV28 and TRBJ1-4, reads DVKVTQSSRYLVKRTGEKVFLECVQDMDHENMFWYRQDPGLGLRLIYFSYDVKMKEKGDIPEGYSVSREKKERFSLILESASTNQTSMYLCASSFLQRRNEKLFFGSGTQLSVL.

This clonotype was observed a few times. This sequence joins TRBV7-9 and TRBJ1-4, with 8 bases lining up with TRBD1. The CDR3 contains 16 residues. Trimming removed 5 bases from V and 3 bases from J; junction bases left unmatched: 8. Germline CDR1 reads SEHNR; CDR2 reads FQNEAQ (reference sequence). Here the CDR3 DNA reads TGTGCCAGCAGCGCCAGATACAGGGGGTCTAATGAAAAACTGTTTTTT. Its protein is CASSARYRGSNEKLFF.

This clonotype was observed a handful of times. Possible read error: a much larger clone is one base away. The chain uses TRBV7-9 and TRBJ1-1, with 8 bases that match TRBD1. With V trimmed by 5 bases and J by 0 bases, 5 bases remained unmatched. The CDR3 has 15 amino acids. Looked up from germline, CDR1 is SEHNR and CDR2 is FQNEAQ (reference sequence). The CDR3 DNA is TGTGCCAGCAGCCTCTGGACAGGGTTGAACACTGAAGCTTTCTTT. This codes for CASSLWTGLNTEAFF.

This clonotype occurred a few times. V is TRBV19 and J is TRBJ1-2; weak D call: TRBD1 (5 bases). The CDR3 runs 13 residues. Germline CDR1 LNHDA, CDR2 SQIVND (reference sequence). V lost 3 bases and J lost 6, with 11 bases in between. The CDR3, as DNA: TGTGCCAGTAGTATCCAGGGCCGCAATGGCTACACCTTC. Its protein product is CASSIQGRNGYTF.

This clonotype was seen a handful of times. This sequence joins TRBV7-2 and TRBJ1-2; D call uncertain. Germline CDR1 reads SGHTA; CDR2 reads FQGNSA. The CDR3 loop spans 12 amino acids. V gave up 2 bases and J gave up 6 bases, with 7 bases separating them. The DNA for the CDR3 is TGTGCCAGCAGCTTAAGCCCCGATGGCTACACCTTC. The encoded protein is CASSLSPDGYTF.